The clone carrying this T cell receptor (beta chain) was detected a few times. Its matching antigen is unknown. The data belong to a study of memory CD4+ T cells and cytomegalovirus serostatus. Study-level information: Healthy Belgian adult donors included under ten CMV-positive and around 25 CMV-negative people.

V trimming: 5 bases; J trimming: 6 bases; junction bases outside the gene matches: 4. The CDR3 totals 13 residues. Germline lookup yields CDR1 SGHVS and CDR2 FNYEAQ. Study outcomes and limitations: Each of 60 to 80 CMV-associated TCRbeta sequences occurred in one to five individuals.

The sort gate was single viable CD3+CD4+CD8-CD45RO+ cells for memory CD4+ T cells. Total CD4+ T cells were enriched by CD4 positive selection. Source study methods: After removing out-of-frame reads, around 2 million distinct TCRbeta sequences remained. Only in-frame clones appear in the TCRdb table, and some are missing; sequencing was by immunoSEQ multiplex PCR. Clonal size and the V and J genes are those of that table, whereas D and trimming came from the DNA. The table has under 35,000 clones, roughly three quarters seen once. The TCR sequence derives from an adult in good health and CMV-seronegative. Sequencing used memory CD4+ T cells from blood. The gene calls are TRBV7-6 and TRBJ2-1, with TRBD2 matching over 7 bases. CDR3 in amino acids: CASSSGAGNEQFF. The CDR3 region has the DNA TGTGCCAGCAGCAGCGGGGCAGGCAATGAGCAGTTCTTC.